Each of the 20 T cell receptor beta chains below was sequenced from the same sample in a study of blood T cells in healthy people across ages. It was with a sample-barcoded 5' primer and a J-beta primer mix that a second PCR of roughly 7 to 12 cycles was run. TCRdb recomputed calls from the 5' RACE reads with MiXCR, one row per CDR3 protein. The table has about 640,000 distinct CDR3 sequences, roughly three fifths seen once; the top ten hold around 37%. Sequencing input: blood. These receptors were taken from a man in his sixties in good health.

This rearrangement joins TRBV28 to TRBJ2-3; D gene uncertain. The germline V gene encodes CDR1 MDHEN and CDR2 SYDVKM. The CDR3 loop spans 11 amino acids. V was trimmed by 7 bases and J by 3 bases, leaving 5 bases between them. CDR3 region: CASKATDTQYF. The CDR3 DNA is TGTGCCAGCAAGGCGACAGATACGCAGTATTTT.

The chain recombines TRBV20-1 with TRBJ1-4; 9 positions match TRBD1. Germline CDR1 DFQATT, CDR2 SNEGSKA (reference sequence). The CDR3 contains 14 residues. V lost 3 bases, J lost 8 bases, and 7 bases stayed unmatched. The CDR3 region has the DNA TGCAGTGCTAGTGCTACAGGGGGCCTGGAAAAACTGTTTTTT. Residues: CSASATGGLEKLFF.

This chain connects TRBV20-1 to TRBJ2-1; no clear D. Trimming cost V 3 bases and J 9 bases, with 9 bases left between them. CDR3 length: 11 residues. Per the germline V gene, CDR1 is DFQATT and CDR2 is SNEGSKA (reference sequence). CDR3: CSASGPSEQFF. The CDR3 coding sequence is TGCAGTGCTAGCGGCCCTTCTGAGCAGTTCTTC.

The chain combines TRBV20-1 with TRBJ2-1; TRBD2 might be the D (6 bases). CDR1 is DFQATT, CDR2 SNEGSKA, per germline (reference sequence). Trimming pared 4 bases from V and 13 bases from J, leaving 14 bases between. The CDR3 has 11 residues. The CDR3 region has the DNA TGCAGTGCTACCCGGGACTTGTACCAGTTCTTC. Amino acids: CSATRDLYQFF.

Concerning this clonotype: Compared with germline, one end of the junction differs, possibly owing to a read error. CDR3 sequence reads: CASSGRDRVPYNEQVF. Written as DNA, the CDR3 is TGTGCCAGCAGTGGCCGGGACAGGGTCCCCTACAATGAGCAGGTCTTC. V usage is TRBV2 and J usage is TRBJ2-1, with 9 bases matching TRBD1. CDR3 length: 16 amino acids. Germline lookup yields CDR1 SNHLY and CDR2 FYNNEI. The full variable domain, completed using reference TRBV2 and TRBJ2-1, is EPEVTQTPSHQVTQMGQEVILRCVPISNHLYFYWYRQILGQKVEFLVSFYNNEISEKSEIFDDQFSVERPDGSNFTLKIRSTKLEDSAMYFCASSGRDRVPYNEQVFGPGTRLTVL.

The CDR3 coding sequence is TGTGCCACCAGCAGAGATAGGCGGGATACGCAGTATTTT. Protein product: CATSRDRRDTQYF. V usage is TRBV15 and J usage is TRBJ2-3; D is undetermined. Germline V gene sequence: CDR1 LNHNV, CDR2 YYDKDF (reference sequence). V was shortened by 0 bases and J by 6 bases, with 7 bases between the two germline ends. The CDR3 runs to 13 residues.

This clonotype was observed once. The chain recombines TRBV3-1 with TRBJ2-3, with 7 bases that match TRBD1. CDR1 and CDR2 from the germline V gene are LGHDT and YNNKEL (reference sequence). The V segment lost 4 bases and the J segment 2 bases; nucleotides outside the gene matches: 6. CDR3 size: 15 residues. CDR3 sequence: CASSPGTEVTDTQYF. For the CDR3, the DNA is TGTGCCAGCAGCCCCGGGACAGAGGTCACAGATACGCAGTATTTT.

This chain joins TRBV7-9 and TRBJ2-7; 9 nucleotides agree with TRBD1. Germline assignment: CDR1 SEHNR and CDR2 FQNEAQ (reference sequence). V dropped 6 bases and J dropped 6; count of bases not matched to a gene: 9. The CDR3 extends over 14 amino acids. CDR3 nucleotide sequence: TGTGCCAGCAGAAGTGACAGGGGGGGCGTCGAGCAGTACTTC. This codes for CASRSDRGGVEQYF. The full variable domain, completed using reference TRBV7-9 and TRBJ2-7, is DTGVSQNPRHKITKRGQNVTFRCDPISEHNRLYWYRQTLGQGPEFLTYFQNEAQLEKSRLLSDRFSAERPKGSFSTLEIQRTEQGDSAMYLCASRSDRGGVEQYFGPGTRLTVT.

The chain carries TRBV5-1 and TRBJ2-4; the D gene is possibly TRBD1 (5 bases). Trimming pared 0 bases from V and 0 bases from J, leaving 16 bases between. CDR1 is SGHRS, CDR2 YFSETQ, per germline. The CDR3 sequence is 18 residues long. The CDR3 loop reads CASSLGSQGTLAKNIQYF. As DNA, the CDR3 is TGCGCCAGCAGCTTGGGCTCCCAGGGAACCCTAGCCAAAAACATTCAGTACTTC. The complete variable domain, with remaining parts taken from reference TRBV5-1 and TRBJ2-4, reads KAGVTQTPRYLIKTRGQQVTLSCSPISGHRSVSWYQQTPGQGLQFLFEYFSETQRNKGNFPGRFSGRQFSNSRSEMNVSTLELGDSALYLCASSLGSQGTLAKNIQYFGAGTRLSVL.

The chain combines TRBV12-3 or TRBV12-4 with TRBJ2-4, with 8 positions matching TRBD2. V was pared by 7 bases and J by 7 bases, with 9 bases of the junction left unmatched. This CDR3 comprises 14 residues. Written as DNA, the CDR3 is TGTGCCAGCACCAAGGCCCGGACTAGCAACATTCAGTACTTC. Translated: CASTKARTSNIQYF.

The V and J genes are TRBV30 and TRBJ2-7; 7 nucleotides match TRBD1. CDR1 and CDR2 from the germline V gene are GTSNPN and SVGIG (reference sequence). The CDR3 has 15 residues. V lost 5 bases to trimming and J lost 6 bases; unmatched junction nucleotides: 16. In DNA, the CDR3 is TGTGCCTGGGGCTCGGGCACAGGGGTTTTTTTCGAGCAGTACTTC. It encodes CAWGSGTGVFFEQYF.

The V gene is TRBV20-1, the J gene TRBJ2-5; no clear D. TRBJ2-7 explains the end of the DNA better; the J call may be wrong. The CDR3 is 12 residues long. The germline gives CDR1 DFQATT, CDR2 SNEGSKA (reference sequence). For the CDR3, the DNA is TGCAGTGCTAGAGGCCCGGGCTACGAGCAGTACTTC. Its translation: CSARGPGYEQYF.

This clonotype came up many times. One junction end disagrees with the germline gene, perhaps due to a read error. V gene TRBV5-1 combines with J gene TRBJ2-5; D unresolved. This CDR3 contains 14 residues. The V gene's germline CDR1 is SGHRS and CDR2 YFSETQ. The CDR3 loop is CASSLGQSQETQYF. As DNA, the CDR3 is TGTGCCAGCAGCTTAGGCCAGTCCCAAGAGACCCAGTACTTC.

This chain joins TRBV29-1 and TRBJ2-5; 8 bases line up with TRBD2. CDR1 is SQVTM, CDR2 ANQGSEA, per germline. The CDR3 has 13 amino acids. Trimming at V came to 0 bases and at J to 11 bases, leaving 8 bases not matched to a gene. The DNA for the CDR3 is TGCAGCGTTGAAGAAGCCGGGGGGGCCGCGCAGTACTTC. As protein: CSVEEAGGAAQYF.

Only a few counts were recorded for this clonotype. The rearrangement links TRBV12-3 or TRBV12-4 to TRBJ2-1; either TRBD1 or TRBD2 may fit D (5 bases each). V gave up 1 base and J gave up 12 bases, with 13 bases separating them. The CDR3 totals 13 residues. CDR3: CASSLGLGDRQFF. CDR3 DNA sequence: TGTGCCAGCAGTTTAGGGCTGGGGGATCGGCAGTTCTTC.

This clonotype was picked up a small number of times. The V gene is TRBV6-5, the J gene TRBJ1-6; tentative D call: TRBD1 (6 bases). V was pared by 2 bases and J by 6 bases, with 11 bases between. The CDR3 loop spans 15 amino acids. Germline-derived CDR1 and CDR2 are MNHEY and SVGAGI. The CDR3 sequence: CASSYQSGVNSPLHF. DNA for the CDR3: TGTGCCAGCAGTTACCAGTCAGGGGTTAATTCACCCCTCCACTTT.

The chain has TRBV2 and TRBJ2-4, with no clear D. Trimming took off 6 bases at V and 2 bases at J, with 2 bases between the two ends. The CDR3 spans 11 residues. CDR1 and CDR2 from the germline V gene are SNHLY and FYNNEI. Written as DNA, the CDR3 is TGTGCCAGCAGCTCCAAAAACATTCAGTACTTC. Amino acid sequence: CASSSKNIQYF.

This chain connects TRBV2 to TRBJ2-1; D not certain. V gave up 5 bases and J gave up 4 bases, with 6 bases separating them. Germline V gives CDR1 SNHLY, CDR2 FYNNEI. The CDR3 is made up of 12 amino acids. The chain's CDR3 is CASSFDYNEQFF. CDR3 in DNA: TGTGCCAGCAGTTTCGATTACAATGAGCAGTTCTTC.

The chain combines TRBV7-2 with TRBJ2-1; D gene ambiguous. V lost 1 base, J lost 7 bases, and 8 bases lay in between. Germline values: CDR1 SGHTA, CDR2 FQGNSA. This CDR3 comprises 13 residues. The CDR3 is CASSLGWQNEQFF. CDR3 in DNA: TGTGCCAGCAGCTTAGGGTGGCAGAATGAGCAGTTCTTC.

The chain carries TRBV4-1 and TRBJ2-5; 12 bases are a match to TRBD2. The germline V gene encodes CDR1 MGHRA and CDR2 YSYEKL. The CDR3 has 17 amino acids. V dropped 8 bases and J dropped 3; count of bases not matched to a gene: 13. The CDR3 loop reads CASGRNGLAGHKETQYF. In DNA, the CDR3 is TGCGCCAGCGGCCGGAACGGACTAGCGGGGCACAAAGAGACCCAGTACTTC.